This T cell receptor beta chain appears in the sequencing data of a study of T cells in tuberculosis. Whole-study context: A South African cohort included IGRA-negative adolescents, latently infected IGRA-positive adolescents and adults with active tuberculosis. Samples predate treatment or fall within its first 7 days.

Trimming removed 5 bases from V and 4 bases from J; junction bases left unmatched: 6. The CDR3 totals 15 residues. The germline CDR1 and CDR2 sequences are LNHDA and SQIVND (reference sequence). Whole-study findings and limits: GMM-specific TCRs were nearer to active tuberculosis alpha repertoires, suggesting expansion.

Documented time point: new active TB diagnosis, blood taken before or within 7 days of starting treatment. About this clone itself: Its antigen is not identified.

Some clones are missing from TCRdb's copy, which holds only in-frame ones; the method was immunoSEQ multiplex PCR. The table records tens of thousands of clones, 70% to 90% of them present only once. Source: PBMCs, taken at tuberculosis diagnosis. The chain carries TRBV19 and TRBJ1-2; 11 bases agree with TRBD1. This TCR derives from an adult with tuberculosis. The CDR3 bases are TGTGCCAGTAGTGTCGCCGGGACAGGGGGCTATGGCTACACCTTC. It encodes CASSVAGTGGYGYTF.